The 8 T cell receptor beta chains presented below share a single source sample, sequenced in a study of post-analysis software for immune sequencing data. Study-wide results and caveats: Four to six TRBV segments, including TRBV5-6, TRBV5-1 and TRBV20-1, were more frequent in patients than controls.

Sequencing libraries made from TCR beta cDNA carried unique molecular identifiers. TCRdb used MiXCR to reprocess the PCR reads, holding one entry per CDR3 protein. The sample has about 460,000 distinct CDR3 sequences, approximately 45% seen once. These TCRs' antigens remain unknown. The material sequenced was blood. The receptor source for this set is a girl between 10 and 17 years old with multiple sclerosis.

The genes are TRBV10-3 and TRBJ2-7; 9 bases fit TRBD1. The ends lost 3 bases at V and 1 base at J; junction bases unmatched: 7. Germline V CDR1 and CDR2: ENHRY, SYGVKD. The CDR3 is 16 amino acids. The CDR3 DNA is TGTGCCATCAGTGAATTTGGGACAGGGTGGTCCTACGAGCAGTACTTC. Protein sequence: CAISEFGTGWSYEQYF.

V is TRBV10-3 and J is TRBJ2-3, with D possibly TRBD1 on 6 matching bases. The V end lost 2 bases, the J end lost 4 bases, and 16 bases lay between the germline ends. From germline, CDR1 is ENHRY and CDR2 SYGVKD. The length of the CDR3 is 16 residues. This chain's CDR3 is CAISEKTGILADTQYF. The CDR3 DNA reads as TGTGCCATCAGTGAGAAAACAGGGATTCTGGCAGATACGCAGTATTTT.

The CDR3 reads CASSGKDGQETQYF. CDR3 sequence (DNA): TGTGCCAGCAGCGGCAAGGACGGCCAAGAGACCCAGTACTTC. This sequence joins TRBV9 and TRBJ2-5; no clear D gene. The CDR3 has 14 amino acids. Trimming stripped 3 bases from V and 1 base from J, with 10 bases between. Germline CDR1 is SGDLS and CDR2 is YYNGEE.

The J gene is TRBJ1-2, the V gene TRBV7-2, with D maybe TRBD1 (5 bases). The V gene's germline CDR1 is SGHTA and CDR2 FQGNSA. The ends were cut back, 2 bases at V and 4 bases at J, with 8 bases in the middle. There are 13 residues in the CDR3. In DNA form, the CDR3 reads TGTGCCAGCAGCTTAAGGGGATCCTATGGCTACACCTTC. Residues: CASSLRGSYGYTF.

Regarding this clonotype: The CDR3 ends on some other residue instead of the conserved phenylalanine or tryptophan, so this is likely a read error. The CDR3 sequence is CSAGGGGNNEQFC. CDR3 in DNA: TGCAGCGCCGGCGGCGGGGGCAACAATGAGCAGTTCTGC. The gene calls are TRBV29-1 and TRBJ2-1; D perhaps matches TRBD2 (7 bases). Germline V gene lookup returns CDR1 SQVTM and CDR2 ANQGSEA. The CDR3 is 13 amino acids. The ends were cut back, 7 bases at V and 5 bases at J, with 15 bases in the middle.

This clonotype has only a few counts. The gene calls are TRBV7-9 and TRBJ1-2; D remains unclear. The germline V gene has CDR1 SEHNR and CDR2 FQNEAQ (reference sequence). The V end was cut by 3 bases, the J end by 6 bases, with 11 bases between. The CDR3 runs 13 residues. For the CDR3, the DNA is TGTGCCAGCAGCTTGAGCGCGAGGAATGGCTACACCTTC. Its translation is CASSLSARNGYTF.

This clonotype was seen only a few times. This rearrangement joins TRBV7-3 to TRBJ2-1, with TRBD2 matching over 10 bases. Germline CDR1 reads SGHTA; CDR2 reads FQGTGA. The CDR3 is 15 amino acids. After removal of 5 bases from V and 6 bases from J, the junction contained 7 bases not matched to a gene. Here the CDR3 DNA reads TGTGCCAGCAGCCCCGGGGCTAGCGGGAGCAATGAGCAGTTCTTC. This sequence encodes CASSPGASGSNEQFF.

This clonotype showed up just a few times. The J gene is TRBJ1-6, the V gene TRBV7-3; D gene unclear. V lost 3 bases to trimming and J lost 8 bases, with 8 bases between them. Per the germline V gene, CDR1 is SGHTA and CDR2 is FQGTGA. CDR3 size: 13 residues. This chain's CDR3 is CASSLSGDSPLHF. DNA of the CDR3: TGTGCCAGCAGCTTGTCTGGTGATTCACCCCTCCACTTT.